This T cell receptor (beta chain) was captured in a study of cytomegalovirus exposure and HLA in healthy donors. The study's findings and limits: Later analysis identified a missense DCLRE1C variant that was linked to TCR beta V- and J-gene trimming. Analysis was performed later, and it showed HLA-associated TCR beta chains to be more clonally expanded than equally common others. CMV serostatus was the sole immune exposure data available.

The CDR3 spans 15 residues. A note on this clone: Its antigen remains unidentified.

Vbeta (60) and Jbeta (13) primers were used in the PCR. Authors' processing steps: In a later analysis, the count reached tens of millions of unique TCR beta chains, with about 12 million shared. Only in-frame clones appear in the TCRdb table, and some are missing; sequencing was by immunoSEQ multiplex PCR. The D gene and trimming were derived from the DNA, and the V and J assignments and clone size from that table. The repertoire consists of 150,000 to 200,000 clones, with around nine tenths occurring once and the leading ten covering 1.5% to 2%. The chain employs TRBV12-2 and TRBJ2-1; TRBD1, the table's D call, was not compared with the DNA. TRBV12-2 is shown as a pseudogene. The source is a woman aged 18-29 years in good health and CMV-seronegative. What was sequenced was PBMCs. DNA of the CDR3: TGTGCAAGTCGACCTAAGCGACAGGGCTGGAATGAGCAGTTCTTC. This encodes CASRPKRQGWNEQFF.